One sample yielded the 14 T cell receptor beta chains listed below, sequenced in a study of Ad26.COV2.S vaccination and SARS-CoV-2 variants. The data were produced by immunoSEQ multiplex PCR, yet TCRdb's version contains in-frame clones alone and is incomplete. The sample contains about 380,000 clones, about 83% of which appear only once. Treatment defined: 19 received Ad26.COV2.S at low or high dose, single or two shots; several received placebo; per-sample allocation not given. Following the first vaccine or placebo injection, samples were taken on day 63. Sequenced material: peripheral blood, taken in a trial of Ad26.COV2.S vaccine versus placebo. Every receptor here comes from a person aged 18-65 years who received the Ad26.COV2.S COVID-19 vaccine or a placebo.

This clone was recorded a few times. This chain connects TRBV15 to TRBJ2-1, with 11 bases matching TRBD1. V trimming: 0 bases; J trimming: 8 bases; junction bases outside the gene matches: 6. CDR1 LNHNV and CDR2 YYDKDF come from the germline V gene (reference sequence). CDR3 length equals 16 residues. CDR3 loop: CATSRDGTGGRYEQFF. In DNA, the CDR3 is TGTGCCACCAGCAGAGACGGGACAGGGGGTCGCTATGAGCAGTTCTTC.

V usage is TRBV19 and J usage is TRBJ1-1; D may be TRBD1 (5 bases). Trimming shortened V by 3 bases and J by 1 base, and 9 bases separated the two germline ends. This CDR3 contains 14 residues. The germline V gene has CDR1 LNHDA and CDR2 SQIVND (reference sequence). The CDR3 sequence: CASSMGPSNTEAFF. As DNA, the CDR3 is TGTGCCAGTAGTATGGGACCCTCGAACACTGAAGCTTTCTTT.

V and J are TRBV7-6 and TRBJ2-3; D gene ambiguous. CDR3 length: 14 residues. Germline CDR1 SGHVS, CDR2 FNYEAQ. V was cut by 5 bases and J by 2 bases, with 11 bases left in between. The CDR3 region is CASSRRGPTDTQYF. The CDR3 DNA is TGTGCCAGCAGCCGCAGAGGCCCCACAGATACGCAGTATTTT.

This clone was recorded only once. Other DNA sequences in this sample translate to the same CDR3. The rearrangement links TRBV5-1 to TRBJ2-1, with a possible D match to TRBD1 (6 bases). Trimming removed 4 bases from V and 7 bases from J, with 9 bases in between. CDR3 length equals 12 residues. The germline gives CDR1 SGHRS, CDR2 YFSETQ. The CDR3 loop is CASSLQGNEQFF. The CDR3 region has the DNA TGCGCCAGCAGCCTTCAGGGGAATGAGCAGTTCTTC.

V usage is TRBV6-6 and J usage is TRBJ2-7, with 10 bases fitting TRBD1. V trimming: 6 bases; J trimming: 3 bases; junction bases outside the gene matches: 2. The CDR3 has 13 amino acids. The V gene's germline CDR1 is MNHNY and CDR2 SVGAGI (reference sequence). The chain's CDR3 is CASRRTGGYEQYF. Here the CDR3 DNA reads TGTGCCAGCAGGCGGACAGGGGGCTACGAGCAGTACTTC.

The V and J genes are TRBV11-2 and TRBJ2-2; TRBD1 is a possible D gene (5 bases). The germline gives CDR1 SGHAT, CDR2 FQNNGV. Trimming took off 1 base at V and 4 bases at J, with 10 bases between the two ends. This CDR3 has 15 residues. The CDR3 sequence: CASSLVARGTGELFF. CDR3 nucleotide sequence: TGTGCCAGCAGCTTAGTTGCTAGGGGCACCGGGGAGCTGTTTTTT. Using reference TRBV11-2 and TRBJ2-2 for the parts outside the CDR3, the full variable domain is EAGVAQSPRYKIIEKRQSVAFWCNPISGHATLYWYQQILGQGPKLLIQFQNNGVVDDSQLPKDRFSAERLKGVDSTLKIQPAKLEDSAVYLCASSLVARGTGELFFGEGSRLTVL.

The chain links TRBV30 to TRBJ2-7; no reliable D call. V lost 0 bases to trimming and J lost 0 bases, with 12 bases between them. The CDR3 runs to 15 residues. CDR1 is GTSNPN, CDR2 SVGIG, per germline (reference sequence). The CDR3 reads CAWSVFPPLSYEQYF. DNA of the CDR3: TGTGCCTGGAGTGTATTTCCCCCCCTCTCCTACGAGCAGTACTTC.

CDR3 loop: CASRRLTGTGGTDTQYF. The CDR3 bases are TGTGCCAGCAGGAGACTAACCGGGACAGGGGGCACAGATACGCAGTATTTT. The chain uses TRBV7-2 and TRBJ2-3; 10 positions agree with TRBD1. The trim removed 6 bases at V and 1 base at J, leaving 10 bases unmatched. The CDR3 loop spans 17 amino acids. Germline V gene sequence: CDR1 SGHTA, CDR2 FQGNSA.

The V gene is TRBV18, the J gene TRBJ2-6, with D hard to call. The CDR3 spans 16 residues. Trimming shortened V by 3 bases and J by 1 base, and 10 bases separated the two germline ends. CDR1 and CDR2 (germline): KGHSH, LQKENI. The CDR3 region is CASSPKAGSGANVLTF. The CDR3 nucleotides read TGTGCCAGCTCACCCAAGGCCGGGTCTGGGGCCAACGTCCTGACTTTC.

The V and J genes are TRBV4-1 and TRBJ1-1, with no clear D. V lost 1 base, J lost 0 bases, and 12 bases lay in between. The germline gives CDR1 MGHRA, CDR2 YSYEKL. The CDR3 is 16 residues long. The CDR3: CASSQGEVNMNTEAFF. The DNA for the CDR3 is TGCGCCAGCAGCCAAGGGGAAGTGAATATGAACACTGAAGCTTTCTTT.

This chain links TRBV12-3 or TRBV12-4 with TRBJ2-5; the D is unclear. V was trimmed by 4 bases and J by 11 bases, leaving 14 bases between them. There are 12 residues in the CDR3. The CDR3 DNA reads TGTGCCAGCAGTTCCCTGGTGGGTGGGCAGTACTTC. Translating gives CASSSLVGGQYF.

V usage is TRBV3-1 (or the pseudogene TRBV3-2) and J usage is TRBJ1-4; TRBD1 might be the D (5 bases). The CDR3 consists of 16 residues. Trimming left V 3 bases short and J 8 bases short, with 19 bases between. CDR1 and CDR2 from the germline V gene are LGHDT and YNNKEL (reference sequence). This CDR3 reads CASSHTGTSPGEKLFF. The CDR3 nucleotides read TGTGCCAGCAGCCATACAGGAACATCCCCTGGGGAAAAACTGTTTTTT.

This clone was detected a few times. The chain couples TRBV19 to TRBJ1-5; the D is unclear. V was clipped by 11 bases and J by 7 bases, with 9 bases between them. CDR3 size: 10 residues. Germline lookup yields CDR1 LNHDA and CDR2 SQIVND (reference sequence). The CDR3, as DNA: TGTGCCTGCGGGTCGCAGCCCCAGCATTTT. It yields the protein CACGSQPQHF.

The chain combines TRBV9 with TRBJ2-3, with a tentative D call TRBD1 (5 bases). V was clipped by 2 bases and J by 2 bases, with 12 bases between them. CDR3 length: 15 residues. The germline V gene has CDR1 SGDLS and CDR2 YYNGEE. The CDR3 sequence: CASSVIPGITDTQYF. For the CDR3, the DNA is TGTGCCAGCAGCGTGATCCCAGGGATCACAGATACGCAGTATTTT.